This is a list of T cell receptor beta chains from one sample in a study of Ad26.COV2.S vaccination and SARS-CoV-2 variants. The repertoire was sequenced with immunoSEQ multiplex PCR; TCRdb's copy has only in-frame clones and lacks some. Counted here are 300,000 to 400,000 clones, approximately 86% occurring once; the ten biggest clones make up 2% to 2.5%. This sample comprised peripheral blood, obtained in a trial of Ad26.COV2.S vaccine versus placebo. The source of these receptors is a person aged 18-65 years who received the Ad26.COV2.S COVID-19 vaccine or a placebo. CDR3s include the opening cysteine and the closing phenylalanine or tryptophan. Fields, in order: CDR3 protein, CDR3 length, V gene, D gene. The D gene is left open where the match is weak.

CASSPQRGRSYEQYF 15 TRBV4-2 TRBD1
CASSLSPGGETQYF 14 TRBV27 .
CASSDSGGYGQPQHF 15 TRBV6-4 .
CASSFSGQGDQPQHF 15 TRBV28 TRBD1
CASSRQPGLDFNEQFF 16 TRBV3-1/TRBV3-2 TRBD2
CAWSVSGSEQFF 12 TRBV30 .
CASSLRSGTDYGYTF 15 TRBV5-5 TRBD1
CASSPPGGTGELFF 14 TRBV6-5 .
CASSPPRVGQLNTEAFF 17 TRBV5-1 .
CSVIRDRSTDTQYF 14 TRBV29-1 TRBD1
CASSLGLGYSNQPQHF 16 TRBV11-2 .
CASSLDPGAISYGYTF 16 TRBV5-1 .
CASSPGAIYEQYF 13 TRBV6-6 .
CASTHLEGKMGGGYGYTF 18 TRBV19 .
CASSLTGGPSDTQYF 15 TRBV5-4 TRBD2
CASSPHQETQYF 12 TRBV7-6 .
CASSPPEAGVETQYF 15 TRBV18 .
CASSSPTSGANEQFF 15 TRBV6-5 TRBD2
CASSYSGTPPSYEQYF 16 TRBV6-5 .
CASSLGGTVDEKLFF 15 TRBV5-1 TRBD1
CASSPPGPRIPNEQFF 16 TRBV5-6 .
CASSQGLRRVSGGGQSTDTQYF 22 TRBV14 TRBD2
CASRGQTYEQYF 12 TRBV2 TRBD1
CLTGPNYGYTF 11 TRBV6-5 TRBD1
CASSVLGGSYNSPLHF 16 TRBV10-2 .
CASSFEQVYGYTF 13 TRBV12-3/TRBV12-4 .
CASSLEAFSEAFF 13 TRBV11-2 .
CASSISGGNEQFF 13 TRBV6-5 TRBD2
CASSPGPSSYEQYF 14 TRBV6-5 .
CAWSPEQGSNSPLHF 15 TRBV30 .
CASNRDGLYEQYF 13 TRBV5-1 .
CASRSRGRDTEAFF 14 TRBV6-5 TRBD1
CASSLDSNTGELFF 14 TRBV9 .
CASSIDLDGAFF 12 TRBV19 .
CASSLDRGLGEGGYTF 16 TRBV28 TRBD1
CASSLRTSGGAVDTQYF 17 TRBV5-5 TRBD2
CASSQVGGELFF 12 TRBV4-1 .
CASSQGTPNSPLHF 14 TRBV3-1/TRBV3-2 .
CASSYTGGRYTF 12 TRBV9 TRBD1
CASSYGTGNGYTF 13 TRBV3-1/TRBV3-2 TRBD1
CASRVGNTIYF 11 TRBV5-4 .
CASSEANRGWQGLTNEKLFF 20 TRBV6-1 .
CASSLRETQYF 11 TRBV12-3/TRBV12-4 .
CASSVAGTGSAGELFF 16 TRBV9 TRBD1
CASSWMRGDSSSYNEQFF 18 TRBV5-1 .
CASSPDRTTTNEKLFF 16 TRBV19 .
CASSRNGRTGAKLDNSPLHF 20 TRBV19 .
CASSQDAYIGGAGETQYF 18 TRBV14 .
CASDSPGGADTQYF 14 TRBV28 TRBD2
CASTGQGIGSYEQYF 15 TRBV6-5 TRBD1
CASSPGSGMGGNTIYF 16 TRBV7-3 .
CASAGSGTGELFF 13 TRBV10-1 .
CASSFSGSGANVLTF 15 TRBV5-6 .